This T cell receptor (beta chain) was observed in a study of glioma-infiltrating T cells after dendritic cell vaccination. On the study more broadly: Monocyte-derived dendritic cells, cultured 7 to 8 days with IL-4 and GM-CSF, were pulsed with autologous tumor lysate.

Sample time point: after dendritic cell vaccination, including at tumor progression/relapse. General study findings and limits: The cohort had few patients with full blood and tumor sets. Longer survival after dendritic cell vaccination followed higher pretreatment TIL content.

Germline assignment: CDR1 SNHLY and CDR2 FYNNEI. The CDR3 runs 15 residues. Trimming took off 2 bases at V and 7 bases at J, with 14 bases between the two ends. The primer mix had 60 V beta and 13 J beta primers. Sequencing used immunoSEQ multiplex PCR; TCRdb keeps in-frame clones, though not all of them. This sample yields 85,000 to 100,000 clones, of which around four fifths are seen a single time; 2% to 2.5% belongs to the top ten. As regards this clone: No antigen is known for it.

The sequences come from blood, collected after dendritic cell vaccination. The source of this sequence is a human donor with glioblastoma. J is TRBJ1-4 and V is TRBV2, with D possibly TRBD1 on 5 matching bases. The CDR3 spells CASSETQGSIEKLFF. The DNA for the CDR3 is TGTGCCAGCAGTGAAACTCAGGGAAGTATTGAAAAACTGTTTTTT.